These 22 T cell receptor beta chains originate from one sample sequenced in a study listed by TCRdb under 2016. Library preparation used RT-PCR. These reads were obtained on an Illumina MiSeq. The public reads were reprocessed in TCRdb via fastp at Q25 and MiXCR, keeping in-frame beta chains. Duplicate CDR3 protein sequences are folded into a single record with the most common DNA and genes. In this sample the table shows about 680,000 distinct CDR3 sequences, 14% of which occur a single time. Together, the top ten hold 3% to 4.5% of the sample. The specimen was memory CD4+ T cells from blood. Source of these receptors: a female donor in good health, serving as a healthy control.

This clonotype was observed many times. The V call is TRBV4-3, the J call TRBJ2-3; a possible D gene is TRBD1 (5 bases). This CDR3 has 17 residues. Germline-derived CDR1 and CDR2 are LGHNA and YSLEER. Trimming left V 0 bases short and J 0 bases short, with 13 bases between. CDR3 sequence: CASSQDLTATSTDTQYF. The CDR3 DNA sequence: TGCGCCAGCAGCCAAGATCTGACAGCGACGAGCACAGATACGCAGTATTTT.

This clonotype has more than one count but fewer than ten. The chain carries TRBV7-2 and TRBJ2-5, with D perhaps TRBD1 (6 bases). Trimming pared 6 bases from V and 4 bases from J, leaving 12 bases between. The length of the CDR3 is 13 residues. Germline V gene sequence: CDR1 SGHTA, CDR2 FQGNSA. The DNA for the CDR3 is TGTGCCAGCAGGGAGTGGGGGCGAGAGACCCAGTACTTC. This translates into CASREWGRETQYF.

At least ten counts were recorded for this clonotype. The chain uses TRBV7-2 and TRBJ2-5; 11 bases are a match to TRBD2. CDR1 and CDR2 from the germline V gene are SGHTA and FQGNSA. The CDR3 is 16 residues long. V lost 1 base and J lost 5; bases outside the gene matches: 6. The CDR3 here is CASSLGWVAGGETQYF. The CDR3 coding sequence is TGTGCCAGCAGCTTAGGCTGGGTAGCGGGAGGGGAGACCCAGTACTTC.

The rearrangement uses TRBV20-1 and TRBJ2-1, with D perhaps matching TRBD1 or TRBD2 (5 bases each). The CDR3 is 15 amino acids. Germline CDR1 and CDR2: DFQATT and SNEGSKA (reference sequence). V was shortened by 1 base and J by 3 bases, with 13 bases between the two germline ends. The CDR3 DNA sequence: TGCAGTGCTAGAGGTGAGGGGCCAGACTACAATGAGCAGTTCTTC. This encodes CSARGEGPDYNEQFF.

This clonotype was counted only a few times. This chain joins TRBV5-6 and TRBJ2-3, with 9 bases identical to TRBD1. Losses at the gene ends were 3 bases for V and 3 bases for J; bases not matched to a gene: 11. The CDR3 runs to 17 residues. Germline V lookup: CDR1 SGHDT, CDR2 YYEEEE. The CDR3 sequence is CASSSISGTGRTDTQYF. The CDR3 DNA reads as TGTGCCAGCAGCTCCATATCCGGGACAGGGAGAACAGATACGCAGTATTTT. The variable domain in full, with the rest retrieved from reference TRBV5-6 and TRBJ2-3, is DAGVTQSPTHLIKTRGQQVTLRCSPKSGHDTVSWYQQALGQGPQFIFQYYEEEERQRGNFPDRFSGHQFPNYSSELNVNALLLGDSALYLCASSSISGTGRTDTQYFGPGTRLTVL.

The chain combines TRBV6-6 with TRBJ1-2; D unresolved. Germline lookup yields CDR1 MNHNY and CDR2 SVGAGI (reference sequence). Trimming cost V 2 bases and J 2 bases, with 6 bases left between them. This CDR3 spans 13 amino acids. The CDR3 sequence is CASSYGENYGYTF. DNA of the CDR3: TGTGCCAGCAGTTACGGGGAAAACTATGGCTACACCTTC.

A few counts support this clonotype. The junction does not match germline at one end; this may be a read error. V usage is TRBV5-1 and J usage is TRBJ2-7; TRBD2 might be the D (6 bases). Germline values: CDR1 SGHRS, CDR2 YFSETQ. This CDR3 is 14 amino acids long. CDR3: CASSVPTSSHEQYF. For the CDR3, the DNA is TGCGCCAGCAGCGTACCTACTAGCTCCCACGAGCAGTACTTC. The variable domain in full, with the rest retrieved from reference TRBV5-1 and TRBJ2-7, is KAGVTQTPRYLIKTRGQQVTLSCSPISGHRSVSWYQQTPGQGLQFLFEYFSETQRNKGNFPGRFSGRQFSNSRSEMNVSTLELGDSALYLCASSVPTSSHEQYFGPGTRLTVT.

This clonotype came up many times. The chain carries TRBV7-8 and TRBJ2-3, with TRBD2 identical over 14 bases. The V gene end was trimmed by 3 bases and the J gene end by 4 bases; junction bases not matched to a gene: 6. The CDR3 runs 17 residues. CDR1 SGHVS and CDR2 FQNEAQ come from the germline V gene. The DNA of the CDR3 is TGTGCCAGCAGCTTGACTAGCGGGAGGGCCCTGGCAGATACGCAGTATTTT. Its protein product is CASSLTSGRALADTQYF.

This clonotype was seen at least ten times. This rearrangement joins TRBV6-2 or TRBV6-3 to TRBJ2-7; 11 bases match TRBD2. V lost 7 bases, J lost 2 bases, and 7 bases stayed unmatched. CDR3 length: 15 amino acids. In germline, CDR1 is MNHEY, CDR2 SVGEGT. CDR3 region: CASIQGLAETYEQYF. CDR3 nucleotide sequence: TGTGCCAGCATCCAGGGACTAGCGGAGACCTACGAGCAGTACTTC.

The chain combines TRBV6-1 with TRBJ2-2; D is possibly TRBD1 or TRBD2 (6 bases each). V was shortened by 3 bases and J by 6 bases, with 14 bases between the two germline ends. This CDR3 is 15 amino acids long. CDR1 is MNHNS, CDR2 SASEGT, per germline. The CDR3 is CASSERGGSAGELFF. CDR3 DNA: TGTGCCAGCAGTGAGAGAGGGGGGAGTGCCGGGGAGCTGTTTTTT.

This clonotype has a handful of counts. This chain links TRBV2 with TRBJ2-7; D remains ambiguous. The CDR3 is made up of 12 amino acids. Germline CDR1 is SNHLY and CDR2 is FYNNEI. V dropped 0 bases and J dropped 9 bases, with 9 bases sitting between them. CDR3 amino acids: CASSEAFEAQYF. The CDR3 DNA reads as TGTGCCAGCAGTGAAGCGTTCGAGGCGCAGTACTTC.

The rearrangement uses TRBV9 and TRBJ1-1; TRBD1 might be the D (5 bases). The ends were cut back, 0 bases at V and 1 base at J, with 13 bases in the middle. The germline V gene has CDR1 SGDLS and CDR2 YYNGEE. The CDR3 length is 16 residues. In DNA form, the CDR3 reads TGTGCCAGCAGCGTAGAGGACCGCGGGGGGAACACTGAAGCTTTCTTT. This gives the protein CASSVEDRGGNTEAFF.

At least ten counts were recorded for this clonotype. This CDR3 reads CASSLRGYGYGYTF. CDR3 sequence (DNA): TGTGCCAGCAGTTTGCGGGGATACGGCTATGGCTACACCTTC. This chain connects TRBV27 to TRBJ1-2, with D unresolved. V shed 3 bases and J shed 4 bases, with 12 bases lying between them. This CDR3 has 14 residues. In germline, CDR1 is MNHEY, CDR2 SMNVEV (reference sequence).

The rearrangement links TRBV28 to TRBJ1-3; D unresolved. The CDR3 runs to 16 residues. The germline V gene has CDR1 MDHEN and CDR2 SYDVKM. Deletions cut 4 bases from V and 0 bases from J, with 13 bases between. Here the CDR3 reads CASSSYGGFSGNTIYF. As DNA, the CDR3 is TGTGCCAGCAGTTCGTATGGAGGATTCTCTGGAAACACCATATATTTT.

The chain has TRBV2 and TRBJ2-5, with TRBD1 matching 7 bases. CDR1 SNHLY and CDR2 FYNNEI come from the germline V gene. The CDR3 runs to 13 residues. V dropped 7 bases and J dropped 5; count of bases not matched to a gene: 7. CDR3 in amino acids: CASTLGQRETQYF. The DNA of the CDR3 is TGTGCCAGCACCCTGGGACAGAGGGAGACCCAGTACTTC.

The chain employs TRBV3-1 and TRBJ2-1, with TRBD1 as a possible D gene (5 bases). Germline CDR1 is LGHDT and CDR2 is YNNKEL (reference sequence). The CDR3 totals 14 residues. V was trimmed by 3 bases and J by 4 bases, leaving 10 bases between them. The DNA for the CDR3 is TGTGCCAGCAGCCAGGGGCTGGTTTACAATGAGCAGTTCTTC. This encodes CASSQGLVYNEQFF.

V usage is TRBV7-3 and J usage is TRBJ2-3, with TRBD2 as a possible D gene (7 bases). The V gene's germline CDR1 is SGHTA and CDR2 FQGTGA. The CDR3 sequence is 15 residues long. V shed 1 base and J shed 4 bases, with 12 bases lying between them. The CDR3 region is CASSLRGGAADTQYF. The DNA of the CDR3 is TGTGCCAGCAGCTTAAGAGGGGGGGCCGCAGATACGCAGTATTTT.

The CDR3 DNA reads TGTGCCAGCAGCTCTGCCCCTAGCGGGAGGGGAAAAGAGACCCAGTACTTC. Translating gives CASSSAPSGRGKETQYF. J is TRBJ2-5 and V is TRBV9, with 12 positions matching TRBD2. This CDR3 is built from 17 residues. Germline CDR1 is SGDLS and CDR2 is YYNGEE. V shed 4 bases, J shed 3 bases, and the junction held 10 bases outside the gene matches. Full variable domain (outside the CDR3, taken from reference TRBV9 and TRBJ2-5): DSGVTQTPKHLITATGQRVTLRCSPRSGDLSVYWYQQSLDQGLQFLIQYYNGEERAKGNILERFSAQQFPDLHSELNLSSLELGDSALYFCASSSAPSGRGKETQYFGPGTRLLVL.

This chain uses TRBV5-1 with TRBJ2-4; a possible D gene is TRBD2 (6 bases). Germline V CDR1 and CDR2: SGHRS, YFSETQ. V was trimmed by 6 bases and J by 0 bases, leaving 10 bases between them. There are 14 residues in the CDR3. DNA of the CDR3: TGCGCCAGCACTCTGGAGGGAGCCAAAAACATTCAGTACTTC. Its translation is CASTLEGAKNIQYF. Drawing the rest from reference TRBV5-1 and TRBJ2-4, the complete variable domain is KAGVTQTPRYLIKTRGQQVTLSCSPISGHRSVSWYQQTPGQGLQFLFEYFSETQRNKGNFPGRFSGRQFSNSRSEMNVSTLELGDSALYLCASTLEGAKNIQYFGAGTRLSVL.

This clonotype was observed at least ten times. The V call is TRBV5-6, the J call TRBJ2-5; a possible D gene is TRBD2 (6 bases). This CDR3 comprises 15 residues. CDR1 and CDR2 from the germline V gene are SGHDT and YYEEEE. The V and J ends lost 2 bases and 2 bases respectively, with 13 bases between them. The DNA for the CDR3 is TGTGCCAGCAGCTTCCAGACTAGTTTTCAAGAGACCCAGTACTTC. Its translation: CASSFQTSFQETQYF. The complete variable domain, with remaining parts taken from reference TRBV5-6 and TRBJ2-5, reads DAGVTQSPTHLIKTRGQQVTLRCSPKSGHDTVSWYQQALGQGPQFIFQYYEEEERQRGNFPDRFSGHQFPNYSSELNVNALLLGDSALYLCASSFQTSFQETQYFGPGTRLLVL.

The chain combines TRBV27 with TRBJ2-7; D is uncertain. The ends were cut back, 0 bases at V and 2 bases at J, with 11 bases in the middle. The CDR3 contains 15 residues. The germline CDR1 and CDR2 sequences are MNHEY and SMNVEV (reference sequence). The CDR3 DNA sequence: TGTGCCAGCAGTTTATCTGCCAGCCCAGCCTACGAGCAGTACTTC. Its protein product is CASSLSASPAYEQYF.

This clonotype has just a few counts. The gene calls are TRBV12-3 or TRBV12-4 and TRBJ2-7; 13 positions match TRBD2. V lost 4 bases, J lost 2 bases, and 5 bases stayed unmatched. This CDR3 contains 16 residues. This CDR3 reads CASSSGLAGIPYEQYF. The CDR3 coding sequence is TGTGCCAGCAGTTCGGGACTAGCGGGAATACCCTACGAGCAGTACTTC.